A selection of T cell receptor beta chains follows, all from one sample in a study of cytomegalovirus exposure and HLA in healthy donors. Only in-frame clones appear in the TCRdb table, and some are missing; sequencing was by immunoSEQ multiplex PCR. This repertoire shows about 190,000 clones, more than 65% found once; its top ten account for 5% to 6%. Input material: PBMCs. The receptor source for this set is a woman aged 25-40 years in good health and CMV-seropositive. CDR3s include the opening cysteine and the closing phenylalanine or tryptophan. D genes are given only for firm matches. Clone size is given for some rows only: seen once, a few or many times, or a class if the clone is expanded.

. TRBD2 TRBJ2-2 TRBV25-1 TGTGCCAGCAGTTATGGTGGGACTAGCGACACCGGGGAGCTGTTTTTT CASSYGGTSDTGELFF
. . TRBJ1-1 TRBV19 TGTGCCGGGGGCAATATCTGGGGAATGAACACTGAAGCTTTCTTT CAGGNIWGMNTEAFF
. TRBD2 TRBJ2-2 TRBV6-5 TGTGCCAGCAGAACCACGGGGAGGGGCACCGGGGAGCTGTTTTTT CASRTTGRGTGELFF
. TRBD1 TRBJ2-1 TRBV11-3 TGTGCCAGCAGCTTAGTTGGACAGGGTGGGAATGAGCAGTTCTTC CASSLVGQGGNEQFF
. . TRBJ2-1 TRBV28 TGTGCCATTCACCCCGGGATTGAGCAGTTCTTC CAIHPGIEQFF
. . TRBJ1-2 TRBV4-1 TGCGCCAGCAGACAGGGTCTGGGGACTAACTATGGCTACACCTTC CASRQGLGTNYGYTF
. TRBD1 TRBJ2-1 TRBV6-6 TGTGCCAGCAACGGACAGGGTCCCAATGAGCAGTTCTTC CASNGQGPNEQFF
once . TRBJ1-1 TRBV19 TGTGCCAGTAGTATTGGCTCAGGGGTCGTTCGGAACACTGAAGCTTTCTTT CASSIGSGVVRNTEAFF
few . TRBJ1-1 TRBV5-4 TGTGCCAGCAGCATCAGGGGAAACACTGAAGCTTTCTTT CASSIRGNTEAFF
. TRBD1 TRBJ2-7 TRBV11-2 TGTGCCAGCAGCTTAGGGGGACAGGGGCTTTCCTACGAGCAGTACTTC CASSLGGQGLSYEQYF
. . TRBJ1-1 TRBV2 TGTGCCAGCAGGAGACACTCGGAGGTCACTGAAGCTTTCTTT CASRRHSEVTEAFF
. . TRBJ2-3 TRBV6-5 TGTGCCAGCAGTTATCACAGGGGCACAGATACGCAGTATTTT CASSYHRGTDTQYF
. TRBD2 TRBJ2-5 TRBV7-9 TGTGCCAGCAGCTTGACGGCCCGGGGGGTGTATCAAGAGACCCAGTACTTC CASSLTARGVYQETQYF
. . TRBJ2-5 TRBV28 TGTGCCAGCTGGGGGGTTGGCCTCCAAGAGACCCAGTACTTC CASWGVGLQETQYF
once TRBD1 TRBJ2-7 TRBV19 TGTGCCAGTAGTCCCAGACAGGGCCTGGCCTACGAGCAGTACTTC CASSPRQGLAYEQYF
. . TRBJ1-5 TRBV5-1 TGCGCCAGCAGCAGGGGCGGGGGCAATCAGCCCCAGCATTTT CASSRGGGNQPQHF
. TRBD2 TRBJ2-3 TRBV5-1 TGCGCCAGCAGCTTGAGAACTAGCGCAAGGTCAGATACGCAGTATTTT CASSLRTSARSDTQYF
once TRBD1 TRBJ1-2 TRBV6-1 TGTGCCAGCGGAGCCGGACAGGTCCGGCCCATTGGCTACACCTTC CASGAGQVRPIGYTF
. TRBD1 TRBJ1-2 TRBV5-6 TGTGCCAGCAGCCCCGGACAGGGGGCCTATGGCTACACCTTC CASSPGQGAYGYTF
. TRBD1 TRBJ2-7 TRBV28 TGTGCCACCAGGGGACAGGGGCACTACGAGCAGTACTTC CATRGQGHYEQYF
. TRBD2 TRBJ2-3 TRBV13 TGTGCCAGCAGCTTAGGTTCGGGGGGAGATACGCAGTATTTT CASSLGSGGDTQYF
. TRBD1 TRBJ2-7 TRBV5-1 TGCGCCAGCAGCAAAACAGGGGGCCCCTACGAGCAGTACTTC CASSKTGGPYEQYF
. . TRBJ2-3 TRBV4-1 TGCGCCAGCAGCCAAGAATCGGGGGGCACAGATACGCAGTATTTT CASSQESGGTDTQYF
once TRBD2 TRBJ2-7 TRBV27 TGTGCCAGCAGTACTAGCGGGAGCTCCTACGAGCAGTACTTC CASSTSGSSYEQYF
. TRBD2 TRBJ2-1 TRBV2 TGTGCCAGCAGTGCGAGACTAGCGGGAGGCGGAAATGAGCAGTTCTTC CASSARLAGGGNEQFF
. TRBD2 TRBJ2-1 TRBV27 TGTGCCAGCAGCGCCCTTAGCGGGAGGGACAATGAGCAGTTCTTC CASSALSGRDNEQFF
medium-sized . TRBJ2-1 TRBV5-1 TGCGCCAGCAGCTTGTACAGGGTGGATGAGCAGTTCTTC CASSLYRVDEQFF